The 7 T cell receptor beta chains reported below all come from one sample, sequenced in a study of blood T cell repertoires in COVID-19. TCRdb keeps only in-frame clones here, not all; method: immunoSEQ multiplex PCR. The sample lists roughly 49,000 clones; about 83% were seen once. The sequencing input was peripheral blood. The receptors were sampled from a man between 40 and 49 years old with acute or convalescent COVID-19.

This clone was found a few times. The V and J genes are TRBV15 and TRBJ1-2; D remains ambiguous. V gave up 0 bases and J gave up 2 bases, with 7 bases separating them. Germline values: CDR1 LNHNV, CDR2 YYDKDF (reference sequence). The CDR3 is made up of 14 amino acids. The CDR3 sequence: CATSRDSLNYGYTF. The CDR3 DNA sequence: TGTGCCACCAGCAGAGACAGTTTAAACTATGGCTACACCTTC. The full variable domain, its missing parts supplied by reference TRBV15 and TRBJ1-2, is DAMVIQNPRYQVTQFGKPVTLSCSQTLNHNVMYWYQQKSSQAPKLLFHYYDKDFNNEADTPDNFQSRRPNTSFCFLDIRSPGLGDTAMYLCATSRDSLNYGYTFGSGTRLTVV.

The chain couples TRBV6-6 to TRBJ1-5; 9 nucleotides agree with TRBD1. The CDR3 has 15 residues. V shed 0 bases, J shed 6 bases, and the junction held 3 bases outside the gene matches. CDR1 and CDR2 (germline): MNHNY, SVGAGI (reference sequence). Here the CDR3 reads CASSYSTGGSQPQHF. The CDR3 DNA is TGTGCCAGCAGTTACTCGACAGGGGGGAGTCAGCCCCAGCATTTT.

The V gene is TRBV5-6, the J gene TRBJ2-2; 7 bases align to TRBD1. This CDR3 comprises 15 residues. Trimming cost V 6 bases and J 2 bases; bases outside gene matches: 7. Germline CDR1 is SGHDT and CDR2 is YYEEEE. The CDR3: CASNRRGYNTGELFF. The DNA of the CDR3 is TGTGCCAGCAATCGCAGGGGGTATAACACCGGGGAGCTGTTTTTT.

The chain joins TRBV6-5 to TRBJ1-1, with 7 positions matching TRBD1. Losses at the gene ends were 5 bases for V and 1 base for J; bases not matched to a gene: 4. Germline assignment: CDR1 MNHEY and CDR2 SVGAGI. The CDR3 runs to 14 residues. CDR3 sequence reads: CASSKNRGNTEAFF. The DNA of the CDR3 is TGTGCCAGCAGTAAAAACAGGGGGAACACTGAAGCTTTCTTT.

V gene TRBV7-9 combines with J gene TRBJ2-5; 8 bases are a match to TRBD2. The CDR3 is made up of 15 amino acids. With V trimmed by 5 bases and J by 2 bases, 7 bases remained unmatched. Germline loops: CDR1 SEHNR, CDR2 FQNEAQ (reference sequence). CDR3 DNA sequence: TGTGCCAGCAGCCCCTCGGGAGGGGGGCAAGAGACCCAGTACTTC. Protein sequence: CASSPSGGGQETQYF.

This sequence joins TRBV4-1 and TRBJ2-6; 7 bases fit TRBD1. The junction had 10 bases not matched to a gene; V was cut back by 1 base and J by 1 base. This CDR3 has 19 residues. Per the germline V gene, CDR1 is MGHRA and CDR2 is YSYEKL. The CDR3 sequence is CASSQGSGTDGSGANVLTF. CDR3 coding DNA: TGCGCCAGCAGCCAAGGGTCTGGGACAGACGGATCTGGGGCCAACGTCCTGACTTTC.

The genes are TRBV10-2 and TRBJ2-7; 8 nucleotides align to TRBD2. Germline V gene lookup returns CDR1 WSHSY and CDR2 SAAADI. The CDR3 sequence is 15 residues long. V lost 4 bases, J lost 1 base, and 6 bases stayed unmatched. Here the CDR3 reads CASSGASGLSYEQYV. Written as DNA, the CDR3 is TGCGCCAGCAGTGGGGCTAGCGGGTTATCCTACGAGCAGTACGTC.